One sample yielded the 13 T cell receptor beta chains listed below, sequenced in a study of blood T cell repertoires in COVID-19. Only in-frame clones appear in the TCRdb table, and some are missing; sequencing was by immunoSEQ multiplex PCR. The repertoire includes under 350,000 clones, approximately 85% of them detected once, and 11% sits in the top ten. What was sequenced was peripheral blood. These receptors came from a woman in her sixties or seventies with acute or convalescent COVID-19.

This chain joins TRBV12-5 and TRBJ2-1; 7 nucleotides align to TRBD1. This CDR3 contains 12 residues. The germline V gene encodes CDR1 LGHNT and CDR2 FRNRAP. The trim removed 4 bases at V and 10 bases at J, leaving 4 bases unmatched. Here the CDR3 reads CASGSGTEEQFF. The CDR3 coding sequence is TGTGCTAGTGGTTCCGGGACAGAGGAGCAGTTCTTC.

The chain uses TRBV30 and TRBJ1-1, with 9 bases aligning to TRBD1. The V segment lost 4 bases and the J segment 7 bases; nucleotides outside the gene matches: 4. CDR1 is GTSNPN and CDR2 is SVGIG in the germline V gene (reference sequence). The CDR3 runs 12 residues. The DNA of the CDR3 is TGTGCCTGGACCACAGGGGGCGGTGAAGCTTTCTTT. Its protein is CAWTTGGGEAFF.

The chain is built from TRBV28 and TRBJ1-2, with D hard to call. V was shortened by 5 bases and J by 5 bases, with 15 bases between the two germline ends. The germline CDR1 and CDR2 sequences are MDHEN and SYDVKM. This CDR3 is 14 amino acids long. CDR3 DNA: TGTGCCAGCAGTCAACCTGGCCAGGCATATGGCTACACCTTC. Translation gives CASSQPGQAYGYTF.

This clone was detected a few times. The rearrangement links TRBV12-3 or TRBV12-4 to TRBJ1-1; perhaps TRBD1 as D (5 bases). CDR3 length: 13 amino acids. The V and J ends lost 6 bases and 10 bases respectively, with 18 bases between them. The CDR3 loop is CASSPEEGRRAFF. As DNA, the CDR3 is TGTGCCAGCAGCCCGGAGGAGGGGAGAAGAGCTTTCTTT.

The chain is built from TRBV28 and TRBJ2-5; TRBD2 agrees at 7 bases. This CDR3 is 17 amino acids long. Trimming took 4 bases from V and 3 from J; bases not matched to a gene: 14. Per germline, CDR1 MDHEN and CDR2 SYDVKM. The CDR3 is CASSYPWKGEGKETQYF. DNA of the CDR3: TGTGCCAGCAGTTATCCCTGGAAAGGGGAGGGTAAAGAGACCCAGTACTTC.

CDR3 in DNA: TGTGCCAGCAGCTTTGACGGGGTGGACGGGGAGCTGTTTTTT. It yields the protein CASSFDGVDGELFF. This rearrangement joins TRBV3-1 (or the pseudogene TRBV3-2) to TRBJ2-2; possible D gene TRBD2, 5 bases. The CDR3 is 14 amino acids. Germline CDR1 and CDR2: LGHDT and YNNKEL (reference sequence). V lost 5 bases and J lost 7, with 14 bases in between.

The chain couples TRBV6-5 to TRBJ1-6; D call uncertain. The germline V gene has CDR1 MNHEY and CDR2 SVGAGI. The V and J ends lost 10 bases and 7 bases respectively, with 17 bases between them. The length of the CDR3 is 14 residues. For the CDR3, the DNA is TGTGCCACAGCAAAGTCTAGTGTCAATTCACCCCTCCACTTT. Translated: CATAKSSVNSPLHF.

The chain has TRBV18 and TRBJ1-5; no reliable D call. Germline V gives CDR1 KGHSH, CDR2 LQKENI. The V end was cut by 6 bases, the J end by 5 bases, with 11 bases between. This CDR3 region has 13 residues. Written as DNA, the CDR3 is TGTGCCAGCTCTCGTCACGCGGATCAGCCCCAGCATTTT. Its translation: CASSRHADQPQHF. The full variable domain, its missing parts supplied by reference TRBV18 and TRBJ1-5, is NAGVMQNPRHLVRRRGQEARLRCSPMKGHSHVYWYRQLPEEGLKFMVYLQKENIIDESGMPKERFSAEFPKEGPSILRIQQVVRGDSAAYFCASSRHADQPQHFGDGTRLSIL.

The rearrangement links TRBV6-5 to TRBJ2-7, with D tentatively TRBD1 (6 bases). The CDR3 is 14 residues long. Per germline, CDR1 MNHEY and CDR2 SVGAGI. V gave up 5 bases and J gave up 2 bases, with 13 bases separating them. The CDR3 DNA is TGTGCCAGCAGTCGAACAGGGCAGACCTACGAGCAGTACTTC. Translation: CASSRTGQTYEQYF.

In this sample, this clone turned up once. The rearrangement links TRBV7-9 to TRBJ2-2; a possible D gene is TRBD1 (6 bases). Between the trimmed V and J ends, which lost 4 bases and 2 bases, there was a span of 14 bases. CDR3 length equals 16 residues. Germline-derived CDR1 and CDR2 are SEHNR and FQNEAQ (reference sequence). The CDR3 protein is CASSSMGTLNTGELFF. The CDR3 DNA is TGTGCCAGCAGCTCGATGGGGACACTCAACACCGGGGAGCTGTTTTTT.

The chain joins TRBV19 to TRBJ1-5; a possible D gene is TRBD1 (6 bases). This CDR3 has 17 amino acids. V was pared by 3 bases and J by 7 bases, with 22 bases between. The V gene's germline CDR1 is LNHDA and CDR2 SQIVND (reference sequence). In DNA, the CDR3 is TGTGCCAGTAGTATTTTTTGGGTCGGCAGGGGAGGGCAGCCCCAGCATTTT. Amino acids: CASSIFWVGRGGQPQHF.

This sequence joins TRBV18 and TRBJ1-1, with D unclear. Trimming removed 2 bases from V and 5 bases from J, with 15 bases in between. Per germline, CDR1 KGHSH and CDR2 LQKENI. The CDR3 extends over 15 amino acids. The CDR3 DNA reads TGTGCCAGCTCACCAATCGAGTTGGTGCGAACTGAAGCTTTCTTT. The encoded protein is CASSPIELVRTEAFF. The variable domain in full, completed from reference TRBV18 and TRBJ1-1, reads NAGVMQNPRHLVRRRGQEARLRCSPMKGHSHVYWYRQLPEEGLKFMVYLQKENIIDESGMPKERFSAEFPKEGPSILRIQQVVRGDSAAYFCASSPIELVRTEAFFGQGTRLTVV.

J is TRBJ2-2 and V is TRBV6-9, with D unclear. CDR1 is MNHGY, CDR2 SVAAGI, per germline. The length of the CDR3 is 12 residues. V shed 6 bases and J shed 8 bases, with 10 bases lying between them. The CDR3, as DNA: TGTGCCAGCAGAGCACTTCGTGGGGAGCTGTTTTTT. Translating it yields CASRALRGELFF.